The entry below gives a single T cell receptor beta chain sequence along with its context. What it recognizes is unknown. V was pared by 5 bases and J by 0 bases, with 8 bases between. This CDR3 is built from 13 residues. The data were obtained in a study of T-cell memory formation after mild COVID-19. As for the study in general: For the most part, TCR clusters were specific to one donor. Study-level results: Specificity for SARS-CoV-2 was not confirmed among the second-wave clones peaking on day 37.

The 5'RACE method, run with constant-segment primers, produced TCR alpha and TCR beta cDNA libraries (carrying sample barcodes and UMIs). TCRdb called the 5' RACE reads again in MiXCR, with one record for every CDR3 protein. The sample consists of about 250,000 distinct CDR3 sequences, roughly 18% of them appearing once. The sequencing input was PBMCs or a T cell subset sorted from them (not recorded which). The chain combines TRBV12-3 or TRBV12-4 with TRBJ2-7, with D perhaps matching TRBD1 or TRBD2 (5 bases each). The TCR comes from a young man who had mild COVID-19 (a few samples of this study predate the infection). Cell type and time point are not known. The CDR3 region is CASSRDGSYEQYF. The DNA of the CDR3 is TGTGCCAGCAGTCGGGACGGCTCCTACGAGCAGTACTTC.